The next 28 T cell receptor beta chains were all read from a single sample in a study of blood T cell repertoires in COVID-19 (dated by TCRdb to the early 2020s). Receptor amplification or capture employed the immunoSEQ multiplex PCR assay. The table was pulled from immuneACCESS by TCRdb, which kept in-frame rearrangements only. Such tables lose some clones; where checked, under half of the loss comes from unresolved V genes, and the rest has no known cause. Recorded for this sample are approximately 360,000 clones; more than 75% of them occurred a single time. The ten largest clones take up about 0.89% of the sample. Material for sequencing was PBMCs or T cells enriched from blood (not recorded which). These receptor sequences come from a woman aged 30 to 39 with acute COVID-19.

This rearrangement joins TRBV7-9 to TRBJ2-4; 8 bases fit TRBD2. The CDR3 spans 16 residues. Per germline, CDR1 SEHNR and CDR2 FQNEAQ (reference sequence). Trimming took 2 bases from V and 5 from J; bases not matched to a gene: 8. CDR3 sequence reads: CASSLMTGGQQNIQYF. The CDR3 DNA reads as TGTGCCAGCAGCTTAATGACGGGGGGGCAGCAAAACATTCAGTACTTC.

This rearrangement joins TRBV6-2 or TRBV6-3 to TRBJ2-7, with a weak D call TRBD1 (6 bases). Germline lookup yields CDR1 MNHEY and CDR2 SVGEGT. The V end was cut by 6 bases, the J end by 9 bases, with 15 bases between. The CDR3 covers 12 residues. The CDR3: CASSPDRLAQYF. The CDR3 DNA reads as TGTGCCAGCAGCCCCGACAGGCTTGCGCAGTACTTC.

The V call is TRBV15, the J call TRBJ2-5, with TRBD1 as a possible D gene (6 bases). The germline V and J ends were trimmed by 4 bases and 4 bases, with 22 bases remaining between them. The CDR3 length is 17 residues. Per germline, CDR1 LNHNV and CDR2 YYDKDF (reference sequence). This CDR3 is CATSTQGVGGRAETQYF. The CDR3 DNA reads as TGTGCCACCAGCACACAGGGAGTAGGGGGTAGGGCAGAGACCCAGTACTTC.

The chain carries TRBV2 and TRBJ2-7; TRBD1 matches at 8 bases. Losses at the gene ends were 5 bases for V and 1 base for J; bases not matched to a gene: 1. The CDR3 sequence is 13 residues long. From germline, CDR1 is SNHLY and CDR2 FYNNEI. CDR3 protein: CASSRTGSYEQYF. The CDR3 DNA is TGTGCCAGCAGTCGGACAGGGTCCTACGAGCAGTACTTC.

V usage is TRBV6-5 and J usage is TRBJ1-2; a weak D match, TRBD1 (5 bases). Trimming cost V 0 bases and J 2 bases, with 10 bases left between them. CDR3 size: 15 residues. From germline, CDR1 is MNHEY and CDR2 SVGAGI. The CDR3 spells CASSYSVDSNYGYTF. The CDR3 nucleotides read TGTGCCAGCAGTTACTCGGTTGACAGCAACTATGGCTACACCTTC.

In its sample, this clone was seen a few times. The chain employs TRBV10-3 and TRBJ2-3; 8 nucleotides match TRBD2. Germline CDR1 and CDR2: ENHRY and SYGVKD. The ends lost 10 bases at V and 0 bases at J; junction bases unmatched: 6. This CDR3 has 14 residues. CDR3 region: CATKREPSTDTQYF. CDR3 DNA: TGTGCCACGAAGCGGGAGCCCAGCACAGATACGCAGTATTTT.

To note about this clone: At the DNA level, this CDR3 is encoded by other sequences in the same sample as well. V and J are TRBV29-1 and TRBJ1-5; 9 bases agree with TRBD1. Trimming cost V 6 bases and J 2 bases; bases outside gene matches: 2. Germline values: CDR1 SQVTM, CDR2 ANQGSEA. This CDR3 comprises 13 residues. The CDR3 DNA reads as TGCAGCGTGGGACAGGGTGGCAATCAGCCCCAGCATTTT. It yields the protein CSVGQGGNQPQHF.

This chain links TRBV7-9 with TRBJ2-5, with 7 nucleotides matching TRBD1. Germline values: CDR1 SEHNR, CDR2 FQNEAQ (reference sequence). CDR3 length equals 14 residues. Trimming cost V 5 bases and J 2 bases; bases outside gene matches: 5. CDR3 sequence: CASSIGTDQETQYF. The DNA for the CDR3 is TGTGCCAGCAGCATAGGGACAGATCAAGAGACCCAGTACTTC.

This chain uses TRBV5-1 with TRBJ2-3; D is perhaps TRBD1 (6 bases). CDR1 SGHRS and CDR2 YFSETQ come from the germline V gene. V lost 2 bases to trimming and J lost 4 bases, with 14 bases between them. The CDR3 runs 15 residues. CDR3 in DNA: TGCGCCAGCAGCTTTTGGGGGCGGGTCCCAGATACGCAGTATTTT. Translating it yields CASSFWGRVPDTQYF.

The rearrangement joins TRBV9 to TRBJ2-2; D might be TRBD1 (5 bases). V was shortened by 1 base and J by 6 bases, with 13 bases between the two germline ends. The length of the CDR3 is 15 residues. Looked up from germline, CDR1 is SGDLS and CDR2 is YYNGEE. The CDR3 reads CASSVMAGLSGELFF. The CDR3 DNA sequence: TGTGCCAGCAGCGTAATGGCAGGGCTCTCCGGGGAGCTGTTTTTT.

This chain joins TRBV4-1 and TRBJ2-7; no definite D call. The V end lost 1 base, the J end lost 3 bases, and 19 bases lay between the germline ends. Germline CDR1 MGHRA, CDR2 YSYEKL. The CDR3 has 17 residues. CDR3: CASSQGMVIGGLYEQYF. DNA for the CDR3: TGCGCCAGCAGCCAAGGTATGGTCATCGGCGGCCTCTACGAGCAGTACTTC.

The chain recombines TRBV9 with TRBJ1-3; weak D call: TRBD1 (5 bases). V lost 3 bases, J lost 8 bases, and 12 bases lay in between. The length of the CDR3 is 13 residues. CDR1 is SGDLS and CDR2 is YYNGEE in the germline V gene. CDR3 sequence reads: CASSEGGEDTIYF. The CDR3 DNA reads as TGTGCCAGCAGCGAGGGAGGGGAGGACACCATATATTTT. Full variable domain (missing parts from reference TRBV9 and TRBJ1-3): DSGVTQTPKHLITATGQRVTLRCSPRSGDLSVYWYQQSLDQGLQFLIQYYNGEERAKGNILERFSAQQFPDLHSELNLSSLELGDSALYFCASSEGGEDTIYFGEGSWLTVV.

The table lists this clone with a few counts. The chain has TRBV15 and TRBJ1-1, with a weak D call TRBD1 (5 bases). The CDR3 spans 16 residues. Trimming removed 2 bases from V and 0 bases from J, with 13 bases in between. Per the germline V gene, CDR1 is LNHNV and CDR2 is YYDKDF (reference sequence). The CDR3 DNA reads TGTGCCACCAGCAGATACAGGACAACAGTGAACACTGAAGCTTTCTTT. Amino acid sequence: CATSRYRTTVNTEAFF.

The V and J genes are TRBV10-1 and TRBJ2-2; no definite D call. In germline, CDR1 is WNHNN, CDR2 SYGVQD (reference sequence). Trimming took 8 bases from V and 6 from J, leaving 13 bases between them. The CDR3 is 13 residues long. The CDR3 region is CASAPSEAGELFF. The DNA for the CDR3 is TGCGCCAGCGCTCCGAGCGAGGCCGGGGAGCTGTTTTTT.

The chain has TRBV7-2 and TRBJ1-3; D is possibly TRBD1 (6 bases). With 1 base removed from V and 9 bases from J, the gap between germline ends came to 16 bases. This CDR3 is 15 amino acids long. Germline V lookup: CDR1 SGHTA, CDR2 FQGNSA. This CDR3 is CASSLGTASRGTIYF. The CDR3 nucleotides are TGTGCCAGCAGCTTAGGGACAGCCTCGAGAGGCACCATATATTTT.

The V gene is TRBV7-3, the J gene TRBJ2-1; 11 bases align to TRBD1. The trim removed 4 bases at V and 5 bases at J, leaving 13 bases unmatched. The CDR3 runs to 18 residues. The V gene's germline CDR1 is SGHTA and CDR2 FQGTGA. CDR3 sequence: CASSSRGPGQGVNNEQFF. The CDR3 nucleotides read TGTGCCAGCAGCTCACGGGGCCCGGGACAGGGGGTAAACAATGAGCAGTTCTTC.

This clone was seen once. The V gene is TRBV6-5, the J gene TRBJ1-6; tentatively, D is TRBD1 (5 bases). The V end lost 7 bases, the J end lost 10 bases, and 14 bases lay between the germline ends. The CDR3 length is 13 residues. Per germline, CDR1 MNHEY and CDR2 SVGAGI. CDR3 region: CASTRQLYSPLHF. For the CDR3, the DNA is TGTGCCAGCACTAGACAGCTATACTCACCCCTCCACTTT.

V usage is TRBV4-1 and J usage is TRBJ2-7; perhaps TRBD2 as D (6 bases). Germline CDR1 reads MGHRA; CDR2 reads YSYEKL. This CDR3 spans 14 amino acids. Deletions cut 0 bases from V and 3 bases from J, with 9 bases between. CDR3 sequence (DNA): TGCGCCAGCAGCCAAGATGGGGGGAACTACGAGCAGTACTTC. Its translation is CASSQDGGNYEQYF.

The chain couples TRBV6-1 to TRBJ2-1; D is uncertain. This CDR3 is 15 amino acids long. The V gene's germline CDR1 is MNHNS and CDR2 SASEGT. Trimming removed 0 bases at V and 0 bases at J, with 6 bases between. The CDR3 DNA reads TGTGCCAGCAGTGAAGCCAGTCTCTCCTACAATGAGCAGTTCTTC. The encoded protein is CASSEASLSYNEQFF.

V is TRBV19 and J is TRBJ1-1; TRBD1 matches 8 bases. J was trimmed by 1 base and V by 4 bases; bases with no gene match: 8. The germline V gene has CDR1 LNHDA and CDR2 SQIVND (reference sequence). CDR3 length: 16 amino acids. CDR3 loop: CASSRARGRGNTEAFF. The CDR3 DNA reads TGTGCCAGTAGTAGAGCCAGGGGGCGAGGGAACACTGAAGCTTTCTTT. Full variable domain (remainder filled in from reference TRBV19 and TRBJ1-1): DGGITQSPKYLFRKEGQNVTLSCEQNLNHDAMYWYRQDPGQGLRLIYYSQIVNDFQKGDIAEGYSVSREKKESFPLTVTSAQKNPTAFYLCASSRARGRGNTEAFFGQGTRLTVV.

The gene calls are TRBV24-1 and TRBJ2-7, with D unclear. Per the germline V gene, CDR1 is KGHDR and CDR2 is SFDVKD. V lost 4 bases to trimming and J lost 3 bases, with 6 bases between them. The CDR3 length is 12 residues. The CDR3 nucleotides are TGTGCCACCAGTGACCATAGCTACGAGCAGTACTTC. As protein: CATSDHSYEQYF.

This sequence joins TRBV7-3 and TRBJ1-6; D is uncertain. Germline V gene lookup returns CDR1 SGHTA and CDR2 FQGTGA. The CDR3 has 12 residues. V was cut by 4 bases and J by 7 bases, with 5 bases left in between. The CDR3 bases are TGTGCCAGCAGCTATCAGAATTCACCCCTCCACTTT. Translated: CASSYQNSPLHF.

The chain combines TRBV7-9 with TRBJ1-1, with D possibly being TRBD1 (6 bases). This CDR3 is built from 15 residues. V lost 1 base, J lost 2 bases, and 11 bases lay in between. Germline V lookup: CDR1 SEHNR, CDR2 FQNEAQ (reference sequence). Here the CDR3 reads CASSLGQGSNTEAFF. CDR3 bases: TGTGCCAGCAGCTTAGGGCAGGGGTCAAACACTGAAGCTTTCTTT.

The V and J genes are TRBV7-6 and TRBJ1-5; D might be TRBD1 (5 bases). The CDR3 runs 13 residues. The V and J ends lost 5 bases and 7 bases respectively, with 12 bases between them. Germline V gene sequence: CDR1 SGHVS, CDR2 FNYEAQ. The CDR3 DNA sequence: TGTGCCAGCAGCCGTGTAACAGGCCAGCCCCAGCATTTT. It encodes CASSRVTGQPQHF.

The chain couples TRBV10-3 to TRBJ1-1, with a possible D match to TRBD1 (5 bases). The CDR3 spans 13 residues. The ends were cut back, 7 bases at V and 4 bases at J, with 13 bases in the middle. Germline CDR1 and CDR2: ENHRY and SYGVKD. The DNA of the CDR3 is TGTGCCATCATTGGGGCGCTGGGCACTGAAGCTTTCTTT. This codes for CAIIGALGTEAFF.

The chain has TRBV30 and TRBJ2-7, with 8 bases identical to TRBD1. Germline CDR1 and CDR2: GTSNPN and SVGIG (reference sequence). V shed 3 bases and J 3 bases; nucleotides not matched to a gene: 7. The CDR3 is made up of 14 amino acids. The CDR3 is CAWRSGGKIYEQYF. The CDR3, as DNA: TGTGCCTGGAGGTCAGGGGGCAAGATCTACGAGCAGTACTTC.

This clone was recorded once. The chain's CDR3 is CASSLRPGQTNTGELFF. The CDR3 nucleotides read TGTGCCAGCAGCTTACGTCCAGGACAGACGAACACCGGGGAGCTGTTTTTT. This chain joins TRBV11-3 and TRBJ2-2; D is possibly TRBD1 (6 bases). CDR3 size: 17 residues. Germline V gives CDR1 SGHNT, CDR2 YENEEA. Trimming left V 2 bases short and J 0 bases short, with 13 bases between.

The chain is built from TRBV10-3 and TRBJ2-2, with D perhaps matching TRBD1 (6 bases). Germline CDR1 and CDR2: ENHRY and SYGVKD. The CDR3 sequence is 11 residues long. Trimming took off 10 bases at V and 6 bases at J, with 9 bases between the two ends. The CDR3: CATGQPGELFF. CDR3 coding DNA: TGTGCCACCGGACAGCCCGGGGAGCTGTTTTTT.